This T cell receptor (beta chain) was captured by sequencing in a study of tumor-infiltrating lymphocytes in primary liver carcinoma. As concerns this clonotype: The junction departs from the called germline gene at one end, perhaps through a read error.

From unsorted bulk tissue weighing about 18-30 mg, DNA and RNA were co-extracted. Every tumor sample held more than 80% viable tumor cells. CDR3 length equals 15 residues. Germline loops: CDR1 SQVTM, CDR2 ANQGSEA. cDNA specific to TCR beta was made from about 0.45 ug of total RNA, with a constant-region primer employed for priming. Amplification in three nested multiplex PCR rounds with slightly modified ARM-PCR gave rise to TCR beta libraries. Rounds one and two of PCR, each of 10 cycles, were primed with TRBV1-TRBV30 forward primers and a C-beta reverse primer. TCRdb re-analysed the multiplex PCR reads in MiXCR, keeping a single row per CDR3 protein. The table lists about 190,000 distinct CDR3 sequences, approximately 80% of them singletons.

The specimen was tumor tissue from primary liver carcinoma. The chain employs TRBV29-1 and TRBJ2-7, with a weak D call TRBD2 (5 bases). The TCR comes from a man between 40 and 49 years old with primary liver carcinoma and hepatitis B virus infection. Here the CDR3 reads CSVEEPGGSSYEQYF. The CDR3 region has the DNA TGCAGCGTTGAAGAACCGGGTGGGAGCTCCTACGAGCAGTACTTT.